This T cell receptor beta chain was recovered during a study of blood T cell repertoires in COVID-19. Study background: Acute-phase and convalescent COVID-19 samples originated in the United States, Italy and Spain. Sample material is recorded as cDNA or gDNA derived from T cells, B-cell-depleted T cells, or PBMCs.

The CDR3 loop spans 15 amino acids. V lost 1 base and J lost 9, with 13 bases in between. In germline, CDR1 is SGHTA, CDR2 FQGTGA. Original data processing: Nucleated cell number was recorded as an estimate derived from reference gene primer amplification. Data came from immunoSEQ multiplex PCR; TCRdb stores just in-frame clones and leaves some out. The DNA was the basis for D and trimming; V, J and clone size are from that table. The sample lists approximately 120,000 clones; approximately 84% were seen once. Sequencing was performed on peripheral blood. This chain connects TRBV7-3 to TRBJ1-6; the D is unclear. The clonotype originates from a woman aged 50 to 65 who had recovered from COVID-19. The CDR3 protein is CASSLNPPGRSPLHF. The CDR3 DNA reads as TGTGCCAGCAGCTTAAACCCCCCGGGTCGTTCACCCCTCCACTTT. Together with reference TRBV7-3 and TRBJ1-6, the CDR3 gives the full variable domain: GAGVSQTPSNKVTEKGKYVELRCDPISGHTALYWYRQSLGQGPEFLIYFQGTGAADDSGLPNDRFFAVRPEGSVSTLKIQRTERGDSAVYLCASSLNPPGRSPLHFGNGTRLTVT.